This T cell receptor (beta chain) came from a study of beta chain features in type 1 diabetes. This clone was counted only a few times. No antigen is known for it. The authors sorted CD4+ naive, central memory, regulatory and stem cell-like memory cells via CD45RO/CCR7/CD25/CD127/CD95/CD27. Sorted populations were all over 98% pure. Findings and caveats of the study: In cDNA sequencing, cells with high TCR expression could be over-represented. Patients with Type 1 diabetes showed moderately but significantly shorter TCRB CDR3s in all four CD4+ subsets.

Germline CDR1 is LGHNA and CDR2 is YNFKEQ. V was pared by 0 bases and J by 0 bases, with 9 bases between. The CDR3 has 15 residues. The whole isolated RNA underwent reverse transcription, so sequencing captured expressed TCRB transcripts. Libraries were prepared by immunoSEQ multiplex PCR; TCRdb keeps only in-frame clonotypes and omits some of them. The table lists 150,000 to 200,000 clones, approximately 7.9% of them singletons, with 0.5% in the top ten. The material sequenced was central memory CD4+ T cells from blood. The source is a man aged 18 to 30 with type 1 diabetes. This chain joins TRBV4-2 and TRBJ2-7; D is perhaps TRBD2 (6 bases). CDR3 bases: TGTGCCAGCAGCCAAGACCCGACTAGCTCCTACGAGCAGTACTTC. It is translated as CASSQDPTSSYEQYF.